The 14 T cell receptor beta chains presented below share a single source sample, sequenced in a study of shared clonotypes between healthy human individuals. Sequencing used immunoSEQ multiplex PCR; TCRdb keeps in-frame clones, though not all of them. The table shows about 2,500,000 clones, with around nine tenths occurring only once. Specimen: naive CD4+ T cells sorted from blood. Subset indicated: CD45RA+ positively selected. These receptors came from a man between 18 and 29 years old in good health.

This chain connects TRBV7-3 to TRBJ2-3; 14 bases map to TRBD2. V was pared by 5 bases and J by 7 bases, with 5 bases of the junction left unmatched. CDR3 length equals 15 residues. Germline CDR1 and CDR2: SGHTA and FQGTGA. CDR3 loop: CASSPTSGGANTQYF. In DNA form, the CDR3 reads TGTGCCAGCAGCCCGACTAGCGGGGGGGCCAATACGCAGTATTTT.

The V and J genes are TRBV7-6 and TRBJ2-7; D gene unclear. The CDR3 length is 15 residues. V lost 2 bases to trimming and J lost 0 bases, with 11 bases between them. Per the germline V gene, CDR1 is SGHVS and CDR2 is FNYEAQ. CDR3 bases: TGTGCCAGCAGCTTAAACTCACACAGCTCCTACGAGCAGTACTTC. Protein: CASSLNSHSSYEQYF.

The chain couples TRBV11-1 to TRBJ2-7, with D perhaps matching TRBD2 (7 bases). The germline CDR1 and CDR2 sequences are SGHAT and FQDESV (reference sequence). The CDR3 totals 17 residues. V was shortened by 3 bases and J by 0 bases, with 18 bases between the two germline ends. CDR3 in DNA: TGTGCCAGCAGCTTCGGGCGGTGGGGGGGCAACTCCTACGAGCAGTACTTC. Its translation is CASSFGRWGGNSYEQYF.

The J gene is TRBJ2-7, the V gene TRBV29-1; D gene unclear. Deletions cut 6 bases from V and 5 bases from J, with 17 bases between. CDR3 length equals 13 residues. Germline V lookup: CDR1 SQVTM, CDR2 ANQGSEA. The CDR3 DNA reads as TGCAGCGTCGAAAGGCCCTTTTCCCACGAGCAGTACTTC. Translation gives CSVERPFSHEQYF.

The chain carries TRBV6-5 and TRBJ1-6, with unresolved D. This CDR3 is built from 12 residues. Germline values: CDR1 MNHEY, CDR2 SVGAGI. Trimming shortened V by 2 bases and J by 13 bases, and 9 bases separated the two germline ends. The CDR3 DNA is TGTGCCAGCAGTTACGTTGGGAGTCCCCTCCACTTT. Protein sequence: CASSYVGSPLHF.

The chain has TRBV7-6 and TRBJ2-3, with TRBD2 as a possible D gene (5 bases). The CDR3 runs 16 residues. The germline V and J ends were trimmed by 0 bases and 0 bases, with 10 bases remaining between them. Germline loops: CDR1 SGHVS, CDR2 FNYEAQ. The CDR3 DNA sequence: TGTGCCAGCAGCTTAGCGCTTGAGCGGAGCACAGATACGCAGTATTTT. Protein: CASSLALERSTDTQYF.

This rearrangement joins TRBV7-8 to TRBJ1-1, with TRBD1 as a possible D gene (5 bases). The CDR3 has 13 residues. The V gene lost 4 bases and the J gene lost 4 bases, with 10 bases spanning the gap. CDR1 SGHVS and CDR2 FQNEAQ come from the germline V gene. The CDR3 here is CASSSRGGTEAFF. CDR3 in DNA: TGTGCCAGCAGCTCGAGGGGAGGCACTGAAGCTTTCTTT.

The chain is built from TRBV7-9 and TRBJ1-5; D is uncertain. The CDR3 length is 13 residues. Trimming left V 8 bases short and J 5 bases short, with 13 bases between. Germline V gene data show CDR1 as SEHNR and CDR2 as FQNEAQ (reference sequence). The CDR3: CASGIVGDQPQHF. The CDR3 bases are TGTGCCAGCGGGATTGTCGGGGATCAGCCCCAGCATTTT.

In its sample, this clone was seen once. The chain combines TRBV7-2 with TRBJ2-7; 9 positions match TRBD2. V shed 3 bases, J shed 5 bases, and the junction held 5 bases outside the gene matches. CDR1 and CDR2 from the germline V gene are SGHTA and FQGNSA. There are 14 residues in the CDR3. The CDR3 sequence is CASSFRVAGDEQYF. CDR3 in DNA: TGTGCCAGCAGCTTCCGGGTAGCGGGAGACGAGCAGTACTTC.

The V and J genes are TRBV28 and TRBJ1-2; tentative D call: TRBD1 (6 bases). This CDR3 has 14 amino acids. CDR1 is MDHEN and CDR2 is SYDVKM in the germline V gene. Trimming shortened V by 5 bases and J by 5 bases, and 15 bases separated the two germline ends. The CDR3 DNA sequence: TGTGCCAGCAGTGACAGGACGGGGGGGTATGGCTACACCTTC. This codes for CASSDRTGGYGYTF.

The chain carries TRBV10-3 and TRBJ2-7; TRBD2 aligns across 7 bases. Germline CDR1 ENHRY, CDR2 SYGVKD. Germline trimming cut 0 bases from V and 1 base from J; bases unmatched to any gene: 9. The CDR3 covers 17 residues. The CDR3, as DNA: TGTGCCATCAGTGAGTCAAGGCTAGCGGAAACTTCCTACGAGCAGTACTTC. This translates into CAISESRLAETSYEQYF.

The chain has TRBV7-2 and TRBJ1-1, with 11 positions matching TRBD1. The CDR3 extends over 14 amino acids. Germline V gives CDR1 SGHTA, CDR2 FQGNSA. Trimming removed 5 bases from V and 4 bases from J; junction bases left unmatched: 3. The CDR3 protein is CASSPDRGLTEAFF. CDR3 coding DNA: TGTGCCAGCAGCCCGGACAGGGGGCTCACTGAAGCTTTCTTT.

In DNA form, the CDR3 reads TGTGCCAGCAGCCAAGCGACAGGGAGCAACACTGAAGCTTTCTTT. Translating it yields CASSQATGSNTEAFF. The genes are TRBV7-8 and TRBJ1-1; 7 bases map to TRBD1. There are 15 residues in the CDR3. J gave up 2 bases and V 5 bases, and 8 bases lay outside the gene matches. CDR1 and CDR2 (germline): SGHVS, FQNEAQ. The full variable domain, rest sourced from reference TRBV7-8 and TRBJ1-1, is GAGVSQSPRYKVAKRGQDVALRCDPISGHVSLFWYQQALGQGPEFLTYFQNEAQLDKSGLPSDRFFAERPEGSVSTLKIQRTQQEDSAVYLCASSQATGSNTEAFFGQGTRLTVV.

The chain links TRBV10-2 to TRBJ2-7; 9 bases agree with TRBD1. J gave up 4 bases and V 7 bases, and 5 bases lay outside the gene matches. Germline lookup yields CDR1 WSHSY and CDR2 SAAADI. This CDR3 has 13 residues. This CDR3 is CASTPGQGYEQYF. DNA for the CDR3: TGCGCCAGCACTCCGGGACAGGGTTACGAGCAGTACTTC.